The present T cell receptor beta chain was sequenced within a study of T cells in Graves' hyperthyroidism and ophthalmopathy. Background on the study: Staff took peripheral blood when the initial diagnosis was made, before any treatment began.

About this clonotype itself: Its antigen is still unknown.

General study findings and limits: Most thyroid clonotypes expanded above 0.001 appeared in blood too.

Authors of the study amplified TCR beta CDR3 regions from RNA transcripts. An initial round of RT-PCR targeting the TCR CDR3 relied on the HTBI primer set. TCRdb independently ran MiXCR on the multiplex PCR reads; one entry per CDR3 protein. This sample has about 52,000 distinct CDR3 sequences, with under 50% found just once. The CDR3 has 15 residues. V lost 5 bases and J 6 bases, leaving 17 bases between the germline ends. From germline, CDR1 is MGHDK and CDR2 SYGVNS. Sequenced material: blood. This sequence joins TRBV25-1 and TRBJ2-4; D unresolved. This receptor was taken from a woman in her fifties or sixties with Graves' ophthalmopathy. Written as DNA, the CDR3 is TGTGCCAGCAGTAAAGCAGGAGAAACCCTAAACATTCAGTACTTC. It yields the protein CASSKAGETLNIQYF.